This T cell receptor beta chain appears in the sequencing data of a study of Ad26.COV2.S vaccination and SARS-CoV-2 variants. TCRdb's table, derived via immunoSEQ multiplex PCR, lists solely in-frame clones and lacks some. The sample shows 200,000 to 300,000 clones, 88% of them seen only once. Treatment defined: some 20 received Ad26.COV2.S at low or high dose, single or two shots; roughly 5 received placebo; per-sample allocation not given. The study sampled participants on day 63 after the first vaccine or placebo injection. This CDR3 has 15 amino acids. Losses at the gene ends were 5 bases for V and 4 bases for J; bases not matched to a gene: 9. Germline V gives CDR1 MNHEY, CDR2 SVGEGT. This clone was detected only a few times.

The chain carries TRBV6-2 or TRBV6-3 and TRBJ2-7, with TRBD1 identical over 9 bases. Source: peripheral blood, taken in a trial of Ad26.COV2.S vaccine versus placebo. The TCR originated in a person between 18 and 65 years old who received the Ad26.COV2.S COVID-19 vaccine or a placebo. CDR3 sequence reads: CASSQTTGGLYEQYF. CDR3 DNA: TGTGCCAGCAGTCAAACGACAGGGGGGTTATACGAGCAGTACTTC.